The entry below gives a single T cell receptor (beta chain) sequence along with its context. Its antigen remains unidentified. The germline CDR1 and CDR2 sequences are SEHNR and FQNEAQ (reference sequence). The CDR3 spans 12 residues. Trimming left V 6 bases short and J 0 bases short, with 3 bases between. These data are taken from a study of cytomegalovirus exposure and HLA in healthy donors. Primers included in the PCR were 60 Vbeta and 13 Jbeta primers. TCRdb's table, derived via immunoSEQ multiplex PCR, lists solely in-frame clones and lacks some. This sample has 150,000 to 200,000 clones, with approximately 80% found just once. Points from the study as a whole: Some 16,000 TCR beta sequences were associated with HLA alleles at 0.05 false discovery rate in a later analysis. In the analysis, some V segments, TRBV6-2 and TRBV6-3 included, were excluded as indistinguishable.

The sample was PBMCs. The sequence was obtained from a girl aged 5-17 years in good health and CMV-seropositive. J is TRBJ2-1 and V is TRBV7-9; D is uncertain. CDR3 sequence reads: CASSYSYNEQFF. The CDR3 DNA sequence: TGTGCCAGCAGTTACTCCTACAATGAGCAGTTCTTC.